This T cell receptor (beta chain) was profiled in a study of T cell repertoires in cytomegalovirus infection. Study-level information: Epitope selection comprised recently identified HLA-C-restricted CMV epitopes and well-studied HLA-B-restricted CMV epitopes. Matching HLA type, along with CMV infection, was indicated by public TCR beta signatures.

Germline CDR1 SEHNR, CDR2 FQNEAQ (reference sequence). This CDR3 comprises 14 residues. V was pared by 0 bases and J by 4 bases, with 7 bases between. A few counts support this clonotype. Its target is not known. TCRdb used MiXCR to reprocess the reads, holding one entry per CDR3 protein. Among about 27,000 distinct CDR3 sequences, about 19% were seen once, and the ten largest hold more than 80%. Material: CD8+ T cells from cultured PBMCs, obtained from culture after CMV antigen stimulation. The clonotype was recovered from a human donor in good health (CMV status not recorded). Some clones in this sample may be carry-over from other donors' samples. The V gene is TRBV7-9, the J gene TRBJ1-5; D is ambiguous. CDR3 sequence: CASSLAGYNQPQHF. CDR3 DNA: TGTGCCAGCAGCTTAGCCGGGTATAATCAGCCCCAGCATTTT.